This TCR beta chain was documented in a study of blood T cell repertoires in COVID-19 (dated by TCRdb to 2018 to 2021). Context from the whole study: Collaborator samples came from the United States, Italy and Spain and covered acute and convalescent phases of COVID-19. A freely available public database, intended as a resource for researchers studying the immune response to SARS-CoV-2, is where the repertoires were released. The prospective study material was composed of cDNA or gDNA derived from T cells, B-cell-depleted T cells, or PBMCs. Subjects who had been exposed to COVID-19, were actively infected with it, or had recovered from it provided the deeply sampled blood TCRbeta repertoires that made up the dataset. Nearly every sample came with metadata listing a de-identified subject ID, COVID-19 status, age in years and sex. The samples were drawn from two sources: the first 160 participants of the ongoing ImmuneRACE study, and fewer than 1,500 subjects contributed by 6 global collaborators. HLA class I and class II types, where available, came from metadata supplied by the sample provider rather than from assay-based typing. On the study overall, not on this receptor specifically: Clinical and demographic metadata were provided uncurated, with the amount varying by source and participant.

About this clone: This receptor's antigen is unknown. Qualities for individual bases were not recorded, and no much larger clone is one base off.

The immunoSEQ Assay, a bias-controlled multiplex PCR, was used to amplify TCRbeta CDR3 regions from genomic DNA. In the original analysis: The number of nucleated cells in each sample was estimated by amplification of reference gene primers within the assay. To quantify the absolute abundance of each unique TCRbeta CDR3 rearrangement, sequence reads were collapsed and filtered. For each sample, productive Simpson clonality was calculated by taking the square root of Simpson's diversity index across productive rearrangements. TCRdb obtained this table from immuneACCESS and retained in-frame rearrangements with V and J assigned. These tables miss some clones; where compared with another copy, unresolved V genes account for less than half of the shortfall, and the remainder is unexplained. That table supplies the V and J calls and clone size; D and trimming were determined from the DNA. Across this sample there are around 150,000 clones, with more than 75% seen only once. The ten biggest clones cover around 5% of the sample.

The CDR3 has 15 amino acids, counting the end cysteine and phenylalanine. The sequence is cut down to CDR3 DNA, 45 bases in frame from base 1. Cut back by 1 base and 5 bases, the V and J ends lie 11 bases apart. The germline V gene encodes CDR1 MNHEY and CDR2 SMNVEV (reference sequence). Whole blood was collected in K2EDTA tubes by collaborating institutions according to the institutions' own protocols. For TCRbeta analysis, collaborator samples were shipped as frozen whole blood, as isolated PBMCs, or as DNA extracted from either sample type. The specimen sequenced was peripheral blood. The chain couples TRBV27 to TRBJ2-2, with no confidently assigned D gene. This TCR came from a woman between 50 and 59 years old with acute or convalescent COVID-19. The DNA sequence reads TGTGCCAGCAGTTTATGGGCAGGCCGTACCGGGGAGCTGTTTTTT. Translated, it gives CASSLWAGRTGELFF.